Below, one T cell receptor (beta chain) is given with its context. This clonotype turned up a few times. The antigen it recognizes is unknown. No clone much larger than this one lies a single base away; base qualities are absent. The donors were some 39 Caucasian individuals from Russia, aged roughly 6 to 90 years, who were systemically healthy. Each donor gave around 9.5 milliliters of peripheral blood, collected into EDTA-treated Vacutainer tubes. PBMCs were isolated by Ficoll-Paque density-gradient centrifugation, with at least 7 million obtained per sample. Trizol reagent was used to extract total RNA from the PBMCs, yielding at least 5.5 micrograms per sample. Naive CD45RAhigh/CD27high T cell percentages were measured by flow cytometry on a PBMC aliquot from every donor. The data derive from a study of blood T cells in healthy people across ages (dated by TCRdb to the mid-2010s). General notes on the study: In model experiments, template switching captured roughly one uniquely barcoded TCR beta cDNA molecule for every two T cells. To track age-related changes in TCR beta repertoire diversity, the study relied on deep sequencing normalized with unique cDNA molecular identifiers. The donors were divided into four age groups: young (average about 16 years), middle-aged (roughly 40), aged (about 62) and long-lived (roughly 86). To avoid experimental bias, donors of different ages were distributed randomly across sequencing lanes. Using the same blood draw, the study looked at two additional independent replicas of 1 million unique cDNA reads for two donors, one aged 18 to 29 and the other aged 80 or older. The study at large found these results: Because profiling used bulk unsorted PBMCs, naive and antigen-experienced compartments could not be compared conclusively. Compared with the aged group, the long-lived group had more naive CD4+ T cells, fewer expanded clones and increased TCR diversity, suggesting age selection. A strong correlation was found between observed TCR beta diversity and the percentage of naive T cells measured by flow cytometry. Estimates of total diversity based on one million sequenced T cells were regarded as lower bounds and as underestimates. As age increased, observed TCR beta diversity per million T cells dropped in a roughly linear way, and a significant reduction was already evident by age 40. Donor CMV infection status was unknown, potentially confounding age-related changes in expanded clonotypes.

The library was made by 5' RACE. The sequencer listed for this sample is Illumina HiSeq 2500. A second about 7 to 12 cycle PCR used a sample-barcoded 5' primer and a J-beta primer mix. A template-switch 5' adaptor carrying 12 random nucleotides introduced a unique molecular identifier onto each TCR beta cDNA molecule. Each sample yielded at least 2.5 million CDR3-containing paired-end reads. The Mint cDNA synthesis kit, primed by a TRBC-specific oligonucleotide, was used to synthesize first-strand cDNA from all RNA. Following uracil-DNA glycosylase treatment, a first 18-cycle PCR with universal primers M1SS and BC2_uni_R was performed on all cDNA. The original methods were these. For normalization, 1 million high-quality reads were randomly selected from each sample, with every read carrying a distinct molecular identifier. Reads sharing molecular identifiers were discarded rather than binned into consensus sequences. CDR3 identification, clonotype clustering and error correction used MiTCR with a Q25 quality threshold and the strictest error-elimination algorithm. Lower-bound total TCR beta diversity was estimated with a nonparametric unseen species model using Euler transformation. The public sequencing data were trimmed at Q25 with fastp and processed into clonotypes with MiXCR by TCRdb, which kept only in-frame beta chains. Rows merge per CDR3 protein into single entries with the most common DNA and genes. None of the V and J calls come from the authors' own analysis; TCRdb made them. In this sample the table shows approximately 730,000 distinct CDR3 sequences, roughly 47% of which occur a single time. More than 20% of the sample comes from the top ten.

The V and J ends are trimmed by 7 bases and 6 bases, leaving 13 bases between them. Based on the germline V gene, the CDR1 and CDR2 sequences are KGHDR and SFDVKD. Including cysteine and phenylalanine, the CDR3 has 13 amino acids. Only the CDR3 region is kept as DNA, spanning 39 bases read in frame from base 1. The sequence derives from a woman aged 55-70 years in good health. Here the chain combines TRBV24-1 and TRBJ2-3; the D region possibly corresponds to TRBD2 (5 bases align). The sequenced sample consisted of blood. Read as DNA, the sequence is TGTGCCACCAGAGGACTCCCGACTGATACGCAGTATTTT. Protein translation: CATRGLPTDTQYF.